A single sample is the source of the 29 T cell receptor beta chains below, sequenced in a study of T cells after yellow fever vaccination (dated by TCRdb to 2018 to 2020). Receptor libraries were prepared by 5' RACE. The sequencing machine was an Illumina HiSeq 2500. TCRdb reprocessing: public reads trimmed at Q25 with fastp, clones called with MiXCR, in-frame beta chains kept. Rows are unified per CDR3 protein, each entry keeping the most common DNA and genes. The sample table contains roughly 180,000 distinct CDR3 sequences; only one count was recorded for approximately 6.2% of them. The ten largest clonotypes hold 2.9% of the sample. In light of the paper, this sample's treatment or condition label describes: live attenuated yellow fever vaccine strain. Sequencing was performed on CD4+ T cells sorted from PBMCs, taken on the day of the first yellow fever vaccination. These receptors all come from a young man who received the YFV17D yellow fever vaccine.

The chain has TRBV9 and TRBJ2-2; TRBD2 matches at 9 bases. Germline V gene data show CDR1 as SGDLS and CDR2 as YYNGEE. V gave up 2 bases and J gave up 6 bases; unmatched junction bases: 8. The CDR3 spans 16 residues. The CDR3 DNA follows: TGTGCCAGCAGCGTGAAACCGGGACTAGCATCCGGGGAGCTGTTTTTT. Protein product: CASSVKPGLASGELFF.

At least ten counts were recorded for this clonotype. This chain uses TRBV20-1 with TRBJ2-3; the D is unclear. Germline lookup yields CDR1 DFQATT and CDR2 SNEGSKA (reference sequence). Trimming took 5 bases from V and 7 from J, leaving 10 bases between them. The CDR3 has 11 amino acids. The CDR3 spells CSAYSFNTQYF. As DNA, the CDR3 is TGCAGTGCTTATAGCTTCAATACGCAGTATTTT.

The chain couples TRBV15 to TRBJ2-1; no reliable D call. The CDR3 has 12 residues. Germline loops: CDR1 LNHNV, CDR2 YYDKDF (reference sequence). V gave up 1 base and J gave up 12 bases, with 10 bases separating them. CDR3 bases: TGTGCCACCAGCAGAGGGTATTCCGGGCAGTTCTTC. Translation gives CATSRGYSGQFF.

This clonotype has only a few counts. The rearrangement uses TRBV19 and TRBJ2-1; 8 nucleotides line up with TRBD2. The CDR3 contains 14 residues. V shed 6 bases, J shed 6 bases, and the junction held 7 bases outside the gene matches. Germline CDR1 reads LNHDA; CDR2 reads SQIVND (reference sequence). CDR3 region: CASRGGTSINEQFF. DNA of the CDR3: TGTGCCAGTAGGGGAGGGACTAGTATCAATGAGCAGTTCTTC. The whole variable domain, filled in from reference TRBV19 and TRBJ2-1, reads DGGITQSPKYLFRKEGQNVTLSCEQNLNHDAMYWYRQDPGQGLRLIYYSQIVNDFQKGDIAEGYSVSREKKESFPLTVTSAQKNPTAFYLCASRGGTSINEQFFGPGTRLTVL.

This clonotype was detected ten times or more. The chain links TRBV24-1 to TRBJ2-1; TRBD2 agrees at 15 bases. The CDR3 is made up of 15 amino acids. Germline CDR1 and CDR2: KGHDR and SFDVKD. V shed 7 bases and J 9 bases; nucleotides not matched to a gene: 6. The CDR3 coding sequence is TGTGCCACCAGAGGACTAGCGGGGGGGCCGGGTGAGCAGTTCTTC. This encodes CATRGLAGGPGEQFF.

Comments on this clonotype: This may stem from a read error, because a much larger clone lies one nucleotide away. This CDR3 is CASSKGAESYNEQFF. As DNA, the CDR3 is TGTGCCAGCAGTAAAGGGGCAGAATCCTACAATGAGCAGTTCTTC. The chain joins TRBV12-3 or TRBV12-4 to TRBJ2-1, with D perhaps TRBD1 (5 bases). The CDR3 is made up of 15 amino acids. The germline V and J ends were trimmed by 5 bases and 1 base, with 12 bases remaining between them.

This clonotype was detected many times. The chain uses TRBV5-1 and TRBJ2-1; possible D gene TRBD2, 5 bases. Germline V gene lookup returns CDR1 SGHRS and CDR2 YFSETQ. Trimming cost V 4 bases and J 7 bases, with 18 bases left between them. The CDR3 extends over 15 amino acids. Written as DNA, the CDR3 is TGCGCCAGCAGCACTGCCCTTTTCGGGGTAAATGAGCAGTTCTTC. The encoded protein is CASSTALFGVNEQFF.

This clonotype was recorded many times. The V call is TRBV7-6, the J call TRBJ1-6; D not resolved. Germline V gene sequence: CDR1 SGHVS, CDR2 FNYEAQ. This CDR3 contains 15 residues. V was pared by 2 bases and J by 7 bases, with 12 bases between. The CDR3 bases are TGTGCCAGCAGCTTACGGCGGGGTGGGAATTCACCCCTCCACTTT. It codes for CASSLRRGGNSPLHF.

As to this clonotype: At one end, the junction sequence differs from germline, possibly due to a read error. The rearrangement joins TRBV28 to TRBJ2-1; D uncertain. The germline gives CDR1 MDHEN, CDR2 SYDVKM. This CDR3 contains 13 residues. As DNA, the CDR3 is TGTGTCAGCAGTTCCGAGACGGCCACGGAGCAGTTCTTC. Its translation: CVSSSETATEQFF.

The chain links TRBV2 to TRBJ1-1; D unclear. Germline CDR1 SNHLY, CDR2 FYNNEI. V shed 3 bases and J shed 5 bases, with 10 bases lying between them. The CDR3 length is 13 residues. The CDR3 bases are TGTGCCAGCAGTGAGAGGGAAGGGACTGAAGCTTTCTTT. This sequence encodes CASSEREGTEAFF.

The chain combines TRBV29-1 with TRBJ1-1, with a possible D match to TRBD1 (5 bases). The V end lost 6 bases, the J end lost 5 bases, and 13 bases lay between the germline ends. The CDR3 has 12 amino acids. From germline, CDR1 is SQVTM and CDR2 ANQGSEA. CDR3 region: CSVSGTRTEAFF. DNA for the CDR3: TGCAGCGTCTCCGGGACTCGGACTGAAGCTTTCTTT. Full variable domain (remainder filled in from reference TRBV29-1 and TRBJ1-1): SAVISQKPSRDICQRGTSLTIQCQVDSQVTMMFWYRQQPGQSLTLIATANQGSEATYESGFVIDKFPISRPNLTFSTLTVSNMSPEDSSIYLCSVSGTRTEAFFGQGTRLTVV.

This clonotype has ten or more counts. The chain recombines TRBV14 with TRBJ2-2; perhaps D is TRBD1 or TRBD2 (6 bases each). Germline assignment: CDR1 SGHDN and CDR2 FVKESK. V was cut by 4 bases and J by 4 bases, with 16 bases left in between. The length of the CDR3 is 16 residues. The CDR3 nucleotides read TGTGCCAGCAGCCCCCGAGGGGGGCGCACCACCGGGGAGCTGTTTTTT. Translation: CASSPRGGRTTGELFF.

This clonotype was counted a few times. This chain uses TRBV5-1 with TRBJ1-1, with 7 bases fitting TRBD1. The CDR3 is 13 residues long. Germline V gene lookup returns CDR1 SGHRS and CDR2 YFSETQ. V shed 2 bases, J shed 11 bases, and the junction held 9 bases outside the gene matches. CDR3 amino acids: CASSLQGLTEAFF. CDR3 bases: TGCGCCAGCAGCTTACAGGGGTTAACCGAGGCTTTCTTT. Full variable domain (remainder filled in from reference TRBV5-1 and TRBJ1-1): KAGVTQTPRYLIKTRGQQVTLSCSPISGHRSVSWYQQTPGQGLQFLFEYFSETQRNKGNFPGRFSGRQFSNSRSEMNVSTLELGDSALYLCASSLQGLTEAFFGQGTRLTVV.

Of note for this clonotype: A much larger clone differs from this one at a single base, so this may be a read error. V is TRBV5-1 and J is TRBJ2-3; 10 positions match TRBD1. Germline V gene data show CDR1 as SGHRS and CDR2 as YFSETQ. This CDR3 has 15 amino acids. The CDR3 nucleotides are TGCGCCAGCAGCGAGGACAGGGGGAGAGGAGATACGCTGTATTTT. It codes for CASSEDRGRGDTLYF.

This clonotype was seen a few times. The chain links TRBV4-3 to TRBJ2-5; the D gene is possibly TRBD1 (5 bases). Germline CDR1 is LGHNA and CDR2 is YSLEER. Trimming took off 5 bases at V and 0 bases at J, with 13 bases between the two ends. This CDR3 contains 15 residues. CDR3 residues: CASSSGPRYQETQYF. As DNA, the CDR3 is TGCGCCAGCAGCTCAGGGCCCCGGTACCAAGAGACCCAGTACTTC.

The chain joins TRBV7-9 to TRBJ1-2; possibly TRBD1 for D (5 bases). The CDR3 extends over 16 amino acids. V lost 5 bases and J 2 bases, leaving 18 bases between the germline ends. The germline V gene encodes CDR1 SEHNR and CDR2 FQNEAQ (reference sequence). The CDR3 nucleotides read TGTGCCAGCAGCCCCGGTGGGGCAGGGCGGAACTATGGCTACACCTTC. Amino acid sequence: CASSPGGAGRNYGYTF.

The chain has TRBV6-5 and TRBJ1-1; D perhaps matches TRBD1 (6 bases). Germline V gene sequence: CDR1 MNHEY, CDR2 SVGAGI. The length of the CDR3 is 11 residues. The V gene lost 10 bases and the J gene lost 5 bases, with 11 bases spanning the gap. The CDR3 region is CAIAQGTEAFF. The CDR3 coding sequence is TGTGCCATTGCCCAGGGGACTGAAGCTTTCTTT.

V and J are TRBV7-2 and TRBJ2-5; possible D gene TRBD1, 6 bases. CDR1 SGHTA and CDR2 FQGNSA come from the germline V gene. V was shortened by 5 bases and J by 2 bases, with 12 bases between the two germline ends. The CDR3 loop spans 14 amino acids. The CDR3 reads CASSIGGMQETQYF. CDR3 bases: TGTGCCAGCAGCATAGGGGGTATGCAAGAGACCCAGTACTTC.

The chain is built from TRBV25-1 and TRBJ1-2, with a tentative D call TRBD1 (5 bases). V lost 4 bases, J lost 9 bases, and 18 bases lay in between. The germline CDR1 and CDR2 sequences are MGHDK and SYGVNS. The CDR3 has 14 residues. The CDR3 sequence: CASSGPDRVLSYTF. The DNA for the CDR3 is TGTGCCAGCAGTGGACCCGACAGAGTACTGAGCTACACCTTC.

The chain is built from TRBV11-2 and TRBJ1-4, with 10 bases identical to TRBD1. V was pared by 4 bases and J by 6 bases, with 5 bases of the junction left unmatched. Per the germline V gene, CDR1 is SGHAT and CDR2 is FQNNGV. CDR3 length: 15 amino acids. CDR3 nucleotides: TGTGCCAGCAGCTCGCCGGGACAGGGGTATGAAAAACTGTTTTTT. This codes for CASSSPGQGYEKLFF.

This clonotype showed up many times. V and J are TRBV7-7 and TRBJ2-2, with 9 bases lining up with TRBD2. Germline loops: CDR1 SSHAT, CDR2 FNYEAQ (reference sequence). The V gene end was trimmed by 5 bases and the J gene end by 5 bases; junction bases not matched to a gene: 9. This CDR3 has 16 amino acids. CDR3 amino acids: CASSILAGGQTGELFF. In DNA, the CDR3 is TGTGCCAGCAGCATCCTGGCGGGGGGGCAGACCGGGGAGCTGTTTTTT.

Ten or more counts support this clonotype. V gene TRBV7-3 combines with J gene TRBJ2-1, with 8 bases fitting TRBD2. The J segment lost 1 base and the V segment lost 5 bases, leaving 4 bases of the junction unmatched. CDR3 length: 15 residues. Germline V CDR1 and CDR2: SGHTA, FQGTGA. The CDR3 loop reads CASSPPGGSYNEQFF. DNA of the CDR3: TGTGCCAGCAGCCCCCCGGGGGGGTCCTACAATGAGCAGTTCTTC. The entire variable domain, with the rest obtained from reference TRBV7-3 and TRBJ2-1, is as follows: GAGVSQTPSNKVTEKGKYVELRCDPISGHTALYWYRQSLGQGPEFLIYFQGTGAADDSGLPNDRFFAVRPEGSVSTLKIQRTERGDSAVYLCASSPPGGSYNEQFFGPGTRLTVL.

This clonotype was counted at least ten times. The chain combines TRBV5-8 with TRBJ2-1; D perhaps matches TRBD1 (6 bases). Germline-derived CDR1 and CDR2 are SGHTS and YDEGEE. CDR3 length equals 15 residues. Trimming left V 6 bases short and J 3 bases short, with 16 bases between. Written as DNA, the CDR3 is TGTGCCAGCACCTTACCAGGGGAAGACTACAATGAGCAGTTCTTC. As protein: CASTLPGEDYNEQFF.

This clonotype was observed at least ten times. This chain links TRBV12-3 or TRBV12-4 with TRBJ1-6; D may be TRBD1 (6 bases). Trimming took 7 bases from V and 0 from J, leaving 16 bases between them. The CDR3 sequence is 17 residues long. The chain's CDR3 is CASTKRGVSSYNSPLHF. Here the CDR3 DNA reads TGTGCCAGCACCAAAAGGGGGGTTAGCTCCTATAATTCACCCCTCCACTTT.

This clonotype was detected ten times or more. This chain joins TRBV4-2 and TRBJ2-2; 8 bases match TRBD1. The CDR3 covers 17 residues. CDR1 is LGHNA and CDR2 is YNFKEQ in the germline V gene. J was trimmed by 1 base and V by 3 bases; bases with no gene match: 7. CDR3 in amino acids: CASSHPTGTGNTGELFF. The DNA of the CDR3 is TGTGCCAGCAGCCACCCAACCGGGACAGGGAACACCGGGGAGCTGTTTTTT.

The CDR3, as DNA: TGCGCCAGCAGCTTGGCCGGGGAGCCCCGGGGGGGATTCTTC. Its protein is CASSLAGEPRGGFF. V gene TRBV5-1 combines with J gene TRBJ2-1, with 8 bases lining up with TRBD2. Germline V lookup: CDR1 SGHRS, CDR2 YFSETQ. The CDR3 contains 14 residues. V was pared by 0 bases and J by 16 bases, with 12 bases of the junction left unmatched.

This clonotype was detected many times. The V call is TRBV4-3, the J call TRBJ1-1, with D hard to call. Germline V CDR1 and CDR2: LGHNA, YSLEER. The CDR3 consists of 16 residues. The ends were cut back, 7 bases at V and 0 bases at J, with 18 bases in the middle. The DNA of the CDR3 is TGCGCCAGCATGCGTTGGGTCGGAGGAATGAACACTGAAGCTTTCTTT. Translation gives CASMRWVGGMNTEAFF.

In its sample, this clonotype was seen a few times. This rearrangement joins TRBV28 to TRBJ2-3; 7 nucleotides agree with TRBD2. J lost 2 bases, V lost 0 bases, and 8 bases had no gene match. Germline loops: CDR1 MDHEN, CDR2 SYDVKM. This CDR3 is 17 amino acids long. The CDR3 DNA is TGTGCCAGCAGTTTATGGAGGCCTAGCGGAGACACAGATACGCAGTATTTT. It encodes CASSLWRPSGDTDTQYF.

This clonotype occurred a few times. The genes are TRBV5-1 and TRBJ2-5; 7 nucleotides agree with TRBD2. Germline CDR1 and CDR2: SGHRS and YFSETQ. This CDR3 comprises 13 residues. The V segment lost 4 bases and the J segment 7 bases; nucleotides outside the gene matches: 7. The CDR3 sequence is CASSPGGGRTQYF. CDR3 DNA: TGCGCCAGCAGCCCAGGCGGGGGTCGGACCCAGTACTTC.